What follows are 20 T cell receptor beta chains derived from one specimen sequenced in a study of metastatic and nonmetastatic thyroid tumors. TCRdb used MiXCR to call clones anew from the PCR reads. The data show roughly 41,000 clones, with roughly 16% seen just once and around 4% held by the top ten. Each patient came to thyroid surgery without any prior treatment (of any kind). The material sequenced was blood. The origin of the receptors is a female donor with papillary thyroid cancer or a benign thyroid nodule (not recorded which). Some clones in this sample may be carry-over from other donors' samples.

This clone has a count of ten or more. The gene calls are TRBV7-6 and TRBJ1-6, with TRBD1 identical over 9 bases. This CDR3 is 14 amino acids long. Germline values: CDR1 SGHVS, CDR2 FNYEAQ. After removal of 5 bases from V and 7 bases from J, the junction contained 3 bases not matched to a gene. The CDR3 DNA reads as TGTGCCAGCAGCCGGACAGGGGTAAATTCACCCCTCCACTTT. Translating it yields CASSRTGVNSPLHF.

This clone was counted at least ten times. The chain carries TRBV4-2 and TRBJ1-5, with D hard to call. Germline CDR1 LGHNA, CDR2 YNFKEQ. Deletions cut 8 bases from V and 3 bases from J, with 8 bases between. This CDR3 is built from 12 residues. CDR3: CASGHDNQPQHF. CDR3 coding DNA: TGTGCCAGCGGGCACGACAATCAGCCCCAGCATTTT.

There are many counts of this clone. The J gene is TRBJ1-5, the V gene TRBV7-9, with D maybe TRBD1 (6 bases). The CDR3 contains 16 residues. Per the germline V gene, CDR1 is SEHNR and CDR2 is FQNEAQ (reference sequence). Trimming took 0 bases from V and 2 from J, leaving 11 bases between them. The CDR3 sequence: CASSLAAGGGNQPQHF. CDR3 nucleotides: TGTGCCAGCAGCTTAGCGGCGGGGGGCGGCAATCAGCCCCAGCATTTT.

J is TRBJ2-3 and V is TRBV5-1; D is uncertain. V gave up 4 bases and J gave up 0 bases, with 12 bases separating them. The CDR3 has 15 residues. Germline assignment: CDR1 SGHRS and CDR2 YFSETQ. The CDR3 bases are TGCGCCAGCAGCACGAAGGGCACTAGCACAGATACGCAGTATTTT. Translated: CASSTKGTSTDTQYF.

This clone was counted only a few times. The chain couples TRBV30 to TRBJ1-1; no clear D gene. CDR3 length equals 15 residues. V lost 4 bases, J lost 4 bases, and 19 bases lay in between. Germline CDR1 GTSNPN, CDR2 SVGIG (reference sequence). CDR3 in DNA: TGTGCCTGGAACGTTAGGGCCGCCGGCTGCACTGAAGCTTTCTTT. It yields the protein CAWNVRAAGCTEAFF.

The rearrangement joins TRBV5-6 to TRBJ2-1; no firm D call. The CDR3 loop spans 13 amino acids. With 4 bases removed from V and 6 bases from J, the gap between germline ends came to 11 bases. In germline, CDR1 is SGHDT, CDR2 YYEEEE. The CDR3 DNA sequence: TGTGCCAGCAGCAGCCCAGCGAGCAATGAGCAGTTCTTC. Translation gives CASSSPASNEQFF.

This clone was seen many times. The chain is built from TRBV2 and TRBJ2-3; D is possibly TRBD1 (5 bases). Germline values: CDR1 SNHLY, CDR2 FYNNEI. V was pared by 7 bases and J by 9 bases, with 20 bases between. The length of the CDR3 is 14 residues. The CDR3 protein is CASNSGLGALTQYF. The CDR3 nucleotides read TGTGCCAGCAACTCGGGCCTAGGGGCGTTAACGCAGTATTTT.

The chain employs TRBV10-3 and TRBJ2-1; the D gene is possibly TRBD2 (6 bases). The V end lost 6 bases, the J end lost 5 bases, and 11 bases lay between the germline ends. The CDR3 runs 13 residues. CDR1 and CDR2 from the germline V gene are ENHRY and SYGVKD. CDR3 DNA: TGTGCCATCAGGACGGGGACTGACAATGAGCAGTTCTTC. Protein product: CAIRTGTDNEQFF.

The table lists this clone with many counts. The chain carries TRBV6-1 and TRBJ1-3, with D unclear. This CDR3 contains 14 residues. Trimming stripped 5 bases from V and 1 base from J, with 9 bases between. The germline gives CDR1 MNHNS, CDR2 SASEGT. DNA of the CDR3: TGTGCCAGCAGTACCCTCGAGTCTGGAAACACCATATATTTT. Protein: CASSTLESGNTIYF.

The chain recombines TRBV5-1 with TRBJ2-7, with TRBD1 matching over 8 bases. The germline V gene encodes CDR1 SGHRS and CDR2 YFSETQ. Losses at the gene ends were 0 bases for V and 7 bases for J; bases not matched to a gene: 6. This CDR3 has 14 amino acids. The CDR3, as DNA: TGCGCCAGCAGCTTGGTGTCCACAGGGGGAGAGCAGTACTTC. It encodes CASSLVSTGGEQYF.

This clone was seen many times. This CDR3 reads CASSLVAGAPNEQFF. Here the CDR3 DNA reads TGCGCCAGCAGCTTGGTAGCGGGGGCCCCCAATGAGCAGTTCTTC. The chain links TRBV5-1 to TRBJ2-1; 9 bases map to TRBD2. Germline-derived CDR1 and CDR2 are SGHRS and YFSETQ. The V and J ends lost 0 bases and 6 bases, in that order; junction bases with no gene match: 4. This CDR3 contains 15 residues.

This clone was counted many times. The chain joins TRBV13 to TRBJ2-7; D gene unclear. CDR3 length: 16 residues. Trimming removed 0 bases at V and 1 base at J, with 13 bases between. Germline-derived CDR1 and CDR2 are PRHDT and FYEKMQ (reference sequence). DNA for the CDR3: TGTGCCAGCAGCTTAGGCCTCGACGGCGAATCCTACGAGCAGTACTTC. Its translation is CASSLGLDGESYEQYF.

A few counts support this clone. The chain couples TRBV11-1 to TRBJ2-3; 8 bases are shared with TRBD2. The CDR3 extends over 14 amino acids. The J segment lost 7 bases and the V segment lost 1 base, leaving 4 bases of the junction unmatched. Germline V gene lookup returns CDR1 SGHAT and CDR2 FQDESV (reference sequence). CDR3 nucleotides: TGTGCCAGCAGCTTAGAGAGCGGGAGTTATACGCAGTATTTT. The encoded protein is CASSLESGSYTQYF.

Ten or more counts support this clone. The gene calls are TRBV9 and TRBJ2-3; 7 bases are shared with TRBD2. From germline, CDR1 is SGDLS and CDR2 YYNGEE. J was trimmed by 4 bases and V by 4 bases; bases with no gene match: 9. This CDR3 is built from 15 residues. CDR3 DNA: TGTGCCAGCAGCATCCCCAGCGCGGGGGCAGATACGCAGTATTTT. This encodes CASSIPSAGADTQYF.

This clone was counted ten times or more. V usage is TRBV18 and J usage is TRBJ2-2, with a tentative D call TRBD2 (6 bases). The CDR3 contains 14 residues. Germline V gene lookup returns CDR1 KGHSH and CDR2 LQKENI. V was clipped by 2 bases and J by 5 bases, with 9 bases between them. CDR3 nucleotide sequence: TGTGCCAGCTCACCAAGGGCGGGGACCGGGGAGCTGTTTTTT. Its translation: CASSPRAGTGELFF.

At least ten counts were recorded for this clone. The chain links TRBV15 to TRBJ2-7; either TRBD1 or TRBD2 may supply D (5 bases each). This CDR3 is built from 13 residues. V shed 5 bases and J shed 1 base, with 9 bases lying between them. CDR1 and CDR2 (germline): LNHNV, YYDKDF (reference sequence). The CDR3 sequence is CATSWDRSYEQYF. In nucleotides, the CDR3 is TGTGCCACCAGCTGGGACCGATCCTACGAGCAGTACTTC.

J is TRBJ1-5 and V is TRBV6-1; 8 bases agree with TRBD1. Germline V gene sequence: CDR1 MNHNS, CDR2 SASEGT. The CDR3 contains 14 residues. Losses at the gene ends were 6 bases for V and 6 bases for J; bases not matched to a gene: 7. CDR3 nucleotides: TGTGCCAGCAGATTGACAGGGGAGGCTCAGCCCCAGCATTTT. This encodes CASRLTGEAQPQHF.

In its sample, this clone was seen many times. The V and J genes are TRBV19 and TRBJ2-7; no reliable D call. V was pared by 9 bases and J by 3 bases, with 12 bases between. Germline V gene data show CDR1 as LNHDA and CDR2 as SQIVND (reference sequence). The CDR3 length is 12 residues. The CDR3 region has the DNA TGTGCCAGCCAGAGCAAGAACTACGAGCAGTACTTC. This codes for CASQSKNYEQYF. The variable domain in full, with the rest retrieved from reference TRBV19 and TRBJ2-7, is DGGITQSPKYLFRKEGQNVTLSCEQNLNHDAMYWYRQDPGQGLRLIYYSQIVNDFQKGDIAEGYSVSREKKESFPLTVTSAQKNPTAFYLCASQSKNYEQYFGPGTRLTVT.

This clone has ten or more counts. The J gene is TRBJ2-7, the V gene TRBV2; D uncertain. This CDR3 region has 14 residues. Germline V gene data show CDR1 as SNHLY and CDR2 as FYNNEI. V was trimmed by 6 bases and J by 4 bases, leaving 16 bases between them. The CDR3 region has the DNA TGTGCCAGCAGCCGACTCGGTGAGGAGTACGAGCAGTACTTC. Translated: CASSRLGEEYEQYF.

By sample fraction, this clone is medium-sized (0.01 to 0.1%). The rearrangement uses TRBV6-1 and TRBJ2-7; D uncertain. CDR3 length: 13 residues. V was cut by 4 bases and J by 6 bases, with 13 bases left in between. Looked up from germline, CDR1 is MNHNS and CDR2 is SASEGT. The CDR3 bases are TGTGCCAGCAGTGGTTCTATAATCTCCGAGCAGTACTTC. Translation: CASSGSIISEQYF.